This T cell receptor beta chain was obtained from a study of identifying expanded T cells in peripheral blood. Study observations and caveats: Over two and four weeks, about 15 and 19 clones changed, versus around 1.3 between replicates. Across healthy donors, higher total template counts meant significantly greater approximately two-week count variance.

The CDR3 covers 15 residues. Germline V lookup: CDR1 MNHNS, CDR2 SASEGT. V lost 6 bases to trimming and J lost 8 bases, with 19 bases between them. Measured with immunoSEQ multiplex PCR; TCRdb has only the in-frame clones, and not every one. The sample has about 63,000 clones; around 83% are singletons. This clone has a single count. Its specificity is not known. Healthy donors had no documented immune events, such as infections, while sampled. This TCR was sampled from a person aged 18 to 70 in good health. The chain combines TRBV6-1 with TRBJ1-4, with D possibly matching TRBD1 (5 bases). Material: blood. The CDR3 here is CASSQALWGSEKLFF. CDR3 DNA: TGTGCCAGCAGCCAAGCGTTATGGGGGAGCGAAAAACTGTTTTTT.